This TCR beta chain was identified in a study of control samples from healthy donors and cancer patients. TCRdb's copy holds only in-frame clones and misses some; the assay was immunoSEQ multiplex PCR. Altogether 250,000 to 300,000 clones are present, roughly 80% being singletons, with the ten largest covering 10% to 15%. This clonotype originated in a woman aged 55 to 70 with lung cancer. Material for sequencing was PBMCs.

The CDR3 is CASRPKDEQFF. CDR3 in DNA: TGCGCCAGCAGACCGAAAGATGAGCAGTTCTTC. The gene calls are TRBV10-2 and TRBJ2-1; D gene unclear. Trimming left V 6 bases short and J 8 bases short, with 8 bases between. Germline CDR1 is WSHSY and CDR2 is SAAADI. CDR3 length: 11 amino acids.